The next 30 T cell receptor beta chains were all read from a single sample in a study of blood T cell repertoires in COVID-19. TCRdb keeps only in-frame clones here, not all; method: immunoSEQ multiplex PCR. Among around 99,000 clones listed, 89% were seen once. Sample: peripheral blood. These TCRs come from a man aged 40-55 years with active or convalescent COVID-19.

In DNA, the CDR3 is TGTGCCAGCAGTGTGACTAGCGGGGGGTTGTTGGACAATGAGCAGTTCTTC. It is translated as CASSVTSGGLLDNEQFF. V gene TRBV27 combines with J gene TRBJ2-1; TRBD2 matches 13 bases. This CDR3 region has 17 residues. Trimming at V came to 5 bases and at J to 5 bases, leaving 9 bases not matched to a gene. Germline V gene data show CDR1 as MNHEY and CDR2 as SMNVEV (reference sequence).

Only one count was recorded for this clone. The gene calls are TRBV15 and TRBJ1-6; D perhaps matches TRBD1 (5 bases). CDR1 and CDR2 from the germline V gene are LNHNV and YYDKDF (reference sequence). CDR3 size: 14 residues. V lost 1 base, J lost 5 bases, and 6 bases lay in between. The CDR3 DNA is TGTGCCACCAGCAGAGTCAGGGATAATTCACCCCTCCACTTT. Translating gives CATSRVRDNSPLHF. The variable domain in full, completed from reference TRBV15 and TRBJ1-6, reads DAMVIQNPRYQVTQFGKPVTLSCSQTLNHNVMYWYQQKSSQAPKLLFHYYDKDFNNEADTPDNFQSRRPNTSFCFLDIRSPGLGDTAMYLCATSRVRDNSPLHFGNGTRLTVT.

V gene TRBV7-2 combines with J gene TRBJ1-5; TRBD1 matches 7 bases. Germline V CDR1 and CDR2: SGHTA, FQGNSA. V trimming: 2 bases; J trimming: 9 bases; junction bases outside the gene matches: 7. The CDR3 runs 14 residues. CDR3 loop: CASSLSTGRWPQHF. CDR3 in DNA: TGTGCCAGCAGCTTATCGACAGGGCGATGGCCCCAGCATTTT.

This clone was counted once. The chain links TRBV11-3 to TRBJ2-2, with D possibly TRBD1 on 5 matching bases. CDR1 and CDR2 (germline): SGHNT, YENEEA. V was pared by 3 bases and J by 4 bases, with 9 bases between. This CDR3 is 14 amino acids long. CDR3 bases: TGTGCCAGCAGCTTGACGCAGGGCACCGGGGAGCTGTTTTTT. Translated, it gives CASSLTQGTGELFF.

As concerns this clone: Relative to the germline gene, one junction end is altered; a read error may explain this. This rearrangement joins TRBV7-7 to TRBJ2-3, with a tentative D call TRBD2 (6 bases). In germline, CDR1 is SSHAT, CDR2 FNYEAQ (reference sequence). The CDR3 spans 16 residues. The CDR3 coding sequence is TGTGCTAGCAGCTTAGTGGAGGGTTCTAGCACAGATACGCAGTATTTT. The encoded protein is CASSLVEGSSTDTQYF.

CDR3 bases: TGTGCCAGCAGTCCCGGGACAGGGGGCTTCTATGGCTACACCTTC. The encoded protein is CASSPGTGGFYGYTF. V and J are TRBV6-4 and TRBJ1-2; 12 bases map to TRBD1. Looked up from germline, CDR1 is MRHNA and CDR2 is SNTAGT. The V segment lost 5 bases and the J segment 4 bases; nucleotides outside the gene matches: 5. This CDR3 has 15 residues.

This clone was detected once. The V gene is TRBV25-1, the J gene TRBJ2-2, with D hard to call. The CDR3 has 12 amino acids. Germline assignment: CDR1 MGHDK and CDR2 SYGVNS. V dropped 5 bases and J dropped 5 bases, with 6 bases sitting between them. CDR3 sequence: CASSHNTGELFF. For the CDR3, the DNA is TGTGCCAGCAGTCACAATACCGGGGAGCTGTTTTTT.

The chain has TRBV19 and TRBJ1-1; D unclear. Germline V lookup: CDR1 LNHDA, CDR2 SQIVND (reference sequence). Trimming took off 5 bases at V and 6 bases at J, with 16 bases between the two ends. The CDR3 is made up of 14 amino acids. This CDR3 is CASSAQITIPEAFF. Written as DNA, the CDR3 is TGTGCCAGTAGTGCCCAAATTACTATTCCTGAAGCTTTCTTT.

V and J are TRBV2 and TRBJ1-3; maybe TRBD1 (6 bases). The germline V gene encodes CDR1 SNHLY and CDR2 FYNNEI. V shed 7 bases and J shed 8 bases, with 21 bases lying between them. The CDR3 has 15 residues. Here the CDR3 DNA reads TGTGCCAGCACCGAGCTCGGCACACCAGGGGACACCATATATTTT. Translation gives CASTELGTPGDTIYF.

The chain carries TRBV28 and TRBJ2-7, with 9 bases lining up with TRBD2. Germline CDR1 and CDR2: MDHEN and SYDVKM. V lost 11 bases to trimming and J lost 4 bases; unmatched junction nucleotides: 9. This CDR3 is built from 13 residues. This chain's CDR3 is CAGREGPLYEQYF. CDR3 DNA: TGTGCCGGGCGGGAGGGCCCTCTTTACGAGCAGTACTTC.

This rearrangement joins TRBV5-4 to TRBJ1-2, with no clear D. This CDR3 spans 15 amino acids. The V gene's germline CDR1 is SGHNT and CDR2 YYREEE (reference sequence). V lost 4 bases and J 2 bases, leaving 15 bases between the germline ends. CDR3: CASSPTSRGNYGYTF. In DNA, the CDR3 is TGTGCCAGCAGCCCTACCTCGCGCGGAAACTATGGCTACACCTTC.

The rearrangement links TRBV7-2 to TRBJ1-4; D gene ambiguous. Germline V gene data show CDR1 as SGHTA and CDR2 as FQGNSA. This CDR3 is 13 amino acids long. The V end was cut by 1 base, the J end by 5 bases, with 5 bases between. The DNA of the CDR3 is TGTGCCAGCAGCTTAGGGCCAAATGAAAAACTGTTTTTT. It encodes CASSLGPNEKLFF.

This sequence joins TRBV9 and TRBJ1-1, with 8 bases matching TRBD1. The germline CDR1 and CDR2 sequences are SGDLS and YYNGEE. Germline trimming cut 3 bases from V and 7 bases from J; bases unmatched to any gene: 2. The CDR3 spans 12 residues. The CDR3 nucleotides read TGTGCCAGCAGCGCTGGGACAGGTGAAGCTTTCTTT. Translating it yields CASSAGTGEAFF.

The rearrangement joins TRBV7-2 to TRBJ1-2; 7 positions agree with TRBD1. This CDR3 region has 14 residues. Germline V lookup: CDR1 SGHTA, CDR2 FQGNSA. V lost 5 bases, J lost 8 bases, and 11 bases stayed unmatched. As DNA, the CDR3 is TGTGCCAGCAGCCTACAGGGGACCCCGGGGGGCTACACCTTC. Encoded protein: CASSLQGTPGGYTF.

CDR3 amino acids: CASNRDFAYEQYF. CDR3 in DNA: TGTGCCAGTAACCGGGACTTCGCCTACGAGCAGTACTTC. The chain couples TRBV2 to TRBJ2-7, with D perhaps TRBD2 (6 bases). CDR3 length: 13 residues. The V end lost 9 bases, the J end lost 2 bases, and 14 bases lay between the germline ends. Germline loops: CDR1 SNHLY, CDR2 FYNNEI.

The chain couples TRBV7-2 to TRBJ2-2; the D gene is possibly TRBD2 (5 bases). The CDR3 runs to 14 residues. Germline V gives CDR1 SGHTA, CDR2 FQGNSA. V lost 2 bases, J lost 6 bases, and 10 bases lay in between. DNA for the CDR3: TGTGCCAGCAGCTTAACTAGGGCTCCCGGGGAGCTGTTTTTT. It is translated as CASSLTRAPGELFF.

This clone was counted only a few times. The CDR3 sequence is CASGVRFTEAFF. CDR3 nucleotide sequence: TGTGCCAGCGGTGTGCGGTTCACTGAAGCTTTCTTT. This rearrangement joins TRBV7-2 to TRBJ1-1; D is undetermined. CDR1 is SGHTA and CDR2 is FQGNSA in the germline V gene. CDR3 length: 12 amino acids. V lost 8 bases, J lost 4 bases, and 11 bases lay in between.

The J gene is TRBJ1-3, the V gene TRBV18; no firm D call. The V gene lost 3 bases and the J gene lost 0 bases, with 21 bases spanning the gap. Looked up from germline, CDR1 is KGHSH and CDR2 is LQKENI. This CDR3 has 19 amino acids. CDR3 region: CASSPRSRSQIDSGNTIYF. DNA for the CDR3: TGTGCCAGCTCACCTCGATCCCGTAGCCAGATCGACTCTGGAAACACCATATATTTT.

The genes are TRBV28 and TRBJ1-2, with D hard to call. Deletions cut 2 bases from V and 4 bases from J, with 11 bases between. The germline V gene encodes CDR1 MDHEN and CDR2 SYDVKM. The CDR3 has 14 residues. The CDR3 nucleotides read TGTGCCAGCAGTTTAAGTATAGCCCTCTATGGCTACACCTTC. It is translated as CASSLSIALYGYTF.

The rearrangement links TRBV7-3 to TRBJ2-1, with 14 nucleotides matching TRBD2. The CDR3 runs 18 residues. J was trimmed by 4 bases and V by 2 bases; bases with no gene match: 7. The germline CDR1 and CDR2 sequences are SGHTA and FQGTGA. In DNA form, the CDR3 reads TGTGCCAGCAGCTTAGTCGGGACTAGCGGGAGCGGATACAATGAGCAGTTCTTC. Amino acids: CASSLVGTSGSGYNEQFF.

This clone has just one count. The chain employs TRBV30 and TRBJ1-5, with a possible D match to TRBD1 (6 bases). The CDR3 is 15 amino acids. V was pared by 3 bases and J by 6 bases, with 18 bases between. Germline-derived CDR1 and CDR2 are GTSNPN and SVGIG (reference sequence). CDR3 residues: CAWRTAQGESQPQHF. The CDR3, as DNA: TGTGCCTGGAGGACTGCACAGGGCGAAAGTCAGCCCCAGCATTTT.

The chain carries TRBV18 and TRBJ1-1; 7 bases agree with TRBD1. V lost 2 bases and J lost 0; bases outside the gene matches: 12. The CDR3 consists of 18 residues. Germline CDR1 is KGHSH and CDR2 is LQKENI. CDR3: CASSPNIGRGALNTEAFF. For the CDR3, the DNA is TGTGCCAGCTCACCAAATATTGGCAGGGGGGCCCTGAACACTGAAGCTTTCTTT. The full variable domain, completed using reference TRBV18 and TRBJ1-1, is NAGVMQNPRHLVRRRGQEARLRCSPMKGHSHVYWYRQLPEEGLKFMVYLQKENIIDESGMPKERFSAEFPKEGPSILRIQQVVRGDSAAYFCASSPNIGRGALNTEAFFGQGTRLTVV.

A remark on this clone: Mismatch with germline at one junction end may stem from a read error. The rearrangement joins TRBV14 to TRBJ2-1; D is possibly TRBD2 (5 bases). Germline V CDR1 and CDR2: SGHDN, FVKESK. This CDR3 is 12 amino acids long. The CDR3 region has the DNA TGTGCCAGCAGCCCCGGACTGGTCGACTTAGTCTTC. It codes for CASSPGLVDLVF.

V and J are TRBV6-1 and TRBJ2-7, with D possibly TRBD2 on 5 matching bases. The CDR3 runs 18 residues. The V end lost 0 bases, the J end lost 1 base, and 19 bases lay between the germline ends. Germline CDR1 reads MNHNS; CDR2 reads SASEGT. CDR3 sequence reads: CASSEAPYSGAESYEQYF. As DNA, the CDR3 is TGTGCCAGCAGTGAAGCGCCTTACAGCGGCGCCGAGTCCTACGAGCAGTACTTC.

The genes are TRBV28 and TRBJ2-2, with 9 bases identical to TRBD1. Germline loops: CDR1 MDHEN, CDR2 SYDVKM. J was trimmed by 5 bases and V by 8 bases; bases with no gene match: 9. There are 15 residues in the CDR3. The CDR3 here is CASGRGDRETGELFF. The CDR3 DNA sequence: TGTGCCAGCGGCCGGGGGGACAGGGAGACCGGGGAGCTGTTTTTT.

The genes are TRBV6-2 or TRBV6-3 and TRBJ2-2; D might be TRBD2 (5 bases). Germline V gene lookup returns CDR1 MNHEY and CDR2 SVGEGT. V shed 3 bases and J shed 0 bases, with 11 bases lying between them. The length of the CDR3 is 16 residues. The CDR3 region is CASSYAGLTNTGELFF. The CDR3 bases are TGTGCCAGCAGTTATGCGGGTTTAACGAACACCGGGGAGCTGTTTTTT.

This chain links TRBV19 with TRBJ2-6; no clear D gene. CDR1 is LNHDA, CDR2 SQIVND, per germline (reference sequence). The V end was cut by 3 bases, the J end by 4 bases, with 4 bases between. This CDR3 spans 13 amino acids. Written as DNA, the CDR3 is TGTGCCAGTAGTATGAGGGGGGCCAACGTCCTGACTTTC. Residues: CASSMRGANVLTF.

This sequence joins TRBV27 and TRBJ2-1; D is undetermined. Trimming stripped 1 base from V and 2 bases from J, with 12 bases between. The CDR3 extends over 16 amino acids. From germline, CDR1 is MNHEY and CDR2 SMNVEV (reference sequence). CDR3 nucleotides: TGTGCCAGCAGTTTATTTTCCGGGTATGCCTACAATGAGCAGTTCTTC. Residues: CASSLFSGYAYNEQFF.

This chain connects TRBV7-3 to TRBJ2-3; TRBD2 matches 10 bases. J lost 5 bases, V lost 2 bases, and 7 bases had no gene match. Per germline, CDR1 SGHTA and CDR2 FQGTGA. The length of the CDR3 is 16 residues. CDR3 nucleotide sequence: TGTGCCAGCAGCTTACAGGCTAGCGGGAGTCAAGATACGCAGTATTTT. Protein product: CASSLQASGSQDTQYF.

The chain combines TRBV15 with TRBJ2-3; D is possibly TRBD1 (5 bases). The V end lost 6 bases, the J end lost 0 bases, and 10 bases lay between the germline ends. This CDR3 has 14 amino acids. Germline assignment: CDR1 LNHNV and CDR2 YYDKDF (reference sequence). The CDR3 DNA sequence: TGTGCCACCAGTCAGGGATCTAGCACAGATACGCAGTATTTT. Translation: CATSQGSSTDTQYF.